The entry below gives a single TCR beta chain sequence along with its context. Its antigen is not known. These data come from a study of response to subunit inactivated influenza vaccine. The study's findings and limits: It was suggested by the authors that few new T cells are recruited by each seasonal influenza vaccination.

Trimming cost V 5 bases and J 6 bases, with 19 bases left between them. The CDR3 loop spans 15 amino acids. Germline CDR1 is SGHTA and CDR2 is FQGNSA. TCRdb re-called the RT-PCR reads with MiXCR, one entry per CDR3 protein. Counted here are around 500,000 distinct CDR3 sequences, approximately 9.9% occurring once; the ten biggest clones make up approximately 12%. This clonotype was obtained from a man aged 45 to 65 who received an inactivated influenza vaccine. The material was PBMCs from blood, obtained roughly 45 days after vaccination. The V and J genes are TRBV7-2 and TRBJ1-2; D is uncertain. CDR3 nucleotide sequence: TGTGCCAGCAGCGGGCAAGTTAGCGATTTACATGGCTACACCTTC. The encoded protein is CASSGQVSDLHGYTF. Complete variable domain (other parts from reference TRBV7-2 and TRBJ1-2): GAGVSQSPSNKVTEKGKDVELRCDPISGHTALYWYRQSLGQGLEFLIYFQGNSAPDKSGLPSDRFSAERTGGSVSTLTIQRTQQEDSAVYLCASSGQVSDLHGYTFGSGTRLTVV.